A selection of T cell receptor beta chains follows, all from one sample in a study of blood T cell repertoires in COVID-19. Here immunoSEQ multiplex PCR was the method, and the copy in TCRdb shows in-frame clones only, minus some. The sample has 200,000 to 250,000 clones, roughly 90% seen once; the top ten hold 15% to 20%. Sequencing was carried out using peripheral blood. The receptors come from a man aged 45-60 years with COVID-19, enrolled during active disease. CDR3s include the opening cysteine and the closing phenylalanine or tryptophan. A D gene is named only where the DNA matches it firmly. Part of the rows lack a size; the others show once, few, many or a class for expanded clones.

clone size	J gene	V gene	D gene	CDR3 DNA	CDR3 protein
.	TRBJ1-4	TRBV5-4	TRBD1	TGTGCCAGCAGCCTCCAGGGGGCTGCTAATGAAAAACTGTTTTTT	CASSLQGAANEKLFF
.	TRBJ2-7	TRBV4-2	TRBD2	TGTGCCAGCAGCCAAGATGGGAGGGCCTACGAGCAGTACTTC	CASSQDGRAYEQYF
few	TRBJ1-6	TRBV21-1	.	TGTGCCAGCAGCAAAGTGAGGGAAACAGAGCCACCCCTCCACTTT	CASSKVRETEPPLHF
few	TRBJ2-4	TRBV6-5	.	TGTGCCAGCAGTTACTCCCCAGGGGACATTCAGTACTTC	CASSYSPGDIQYF
once	TRBJ2-3	TRBV5-1	.	TGCGCCAGCAGCTTGGCCGCTGGAGTTGGGACAGATACGCAGTATTTT	CASSLAAGVGTDTQYF
.	TRBJ2-7	TRBV5-4	.	TGTGCCAGCAGCTTGATGGGGGGGCGCGGGGAGCAGTACTTC	CASSLMGGRGEQYF
.	TRBJ1-2	TRBV7-9	.	TGTGCCAGCAGTATAGAACAGAGCTATGGCTACACCTTC	CASSIEQSYGYTF
.	TRBJ2-2	TRBV27	.	TGTGCCAGCAGTCTCGGGTACACCGGGGAGCTGTTTTTT	CASSLGYTGELFF
.	TRBJ2-5	TRBV7-3	TRBD1	TGTGCCAGCAGCTTGAACAGGGGGCCCCAAGAGACCCAGTACTTC	CASSLNRGPQETQYF
.	TRBJ2-2	TRBV7-2	.	TGTGCCAGCAGCAAACAGGGCGGATTCAACACCGGGGAGCTGTTTTTT	CASSKQGGFNTGELFF
once	TRBJ2-3	TRBV19	TRBD2	TGTGCCAGTAGTATAGGCCTAGCGGGGCTGACAGATACGCAGTATTTT	CASSIGLAGLTDTQYF
.	TRBJ2-5	TRBV28	TRBD2	TGTGCCAGCAGCCGAGGGGCGGGGGGATACCAAGAGACCCAGTACTTC	CASSRGAGGYQETQYF
.	TRBJ2-3	TRBV9	TRBD2	TGTGCCAGCAGCGTAGCAAGCGGGGGCATCACAGATACGCAGTATTTT	CASSVASGGITDTQYF
once	TRBJ2-4	TRBV3-1/TRBV3-2	.	TGTGCCAGCAGCGCCGGACAGTTTGGCATTCAGTACTTC	CASSAGQFGIQYF
.	TRBJ2-1	TRBV6-5	.	TGTGCCAGCAGTCAGTACAATGAGCAGTTCTTC	CASSQYNEQFF
.	TRBJ2-7	TRBV30	TRBD2	TGTGCCTGGAGTGTACTAGCGGGAGTAAGATACGAGCAGTACTTC	CAWSVLAGVRYEQYF
once	TRBJ1-1	TRBV7-9	TRBD1	TGTGCCAGCAGCTATGGGACAGGGATGAACACTGAAGCTTTCTTT	CASSYGTGMNTEAFF
.	TRBJ1-1	TRBV19	.	TGTGCCAGTAGAAAGGGACACCAGAACACTGAAGCTTTCTTT	CASRKGHQNTEAFF
once	TRBJ1-5	TRBV28	.	TGTGCCAGCAGTTTATCAGGGAGCAATCAGCCCCAGCATTTT	CASSLSGSNQPQHF
few	TRBJ1-6	TRBV28	.	TGTGCCAGCAGTTTAGGCGGTTCACCCCTCCACTTT	CASSLGGSPLHF
.	TRBJ2-1	TRBV4-3	.	TGCGCCAGCAGCCAAGATAGGTCGTGGGGCGGCAATGAGCAGTTCTTC	CASSQDRSWGGNEQFF
.	TRBJ2-1	TRBV27	.	TGTGCCAGCACCCTTCGACAGACAGCCTACAATGAGCAGTTCTTC	CASTLRQTAYNEQFF
.	TRBJ1-2	TRBV25-1	TRBD1	TGTGCCAGCACCACTGATCCCGGACAGGGCTTCTATGGCTACACCTTC	CASTTDPGQGFYGYTF
.	TRBJ2-2	TRBV28	TRBD1	TGTGCCAGCAGTACCGGGACAGGGGGCGCGACAGGGACCGGGGAGCTGTTTTTT	CASSTGTGGATGTGELFF
.	TRBJ2-1	TRBV30	TRBD2	TGTGCCTGGAGTCTACTAGCGGGGAAGCAGTTCTTC	CAWSLLAGKQFF
.	TRBJ1-2	TRBV2	.	TGTGCCAGCAGTGAAACCCAGGAACCATATGGCTACACCTTC	CASSETQEPYGYTF
.	TRBJ2-3	TRBV27	TRBD2	TGTGCCAGCACCCTAAGCGGGGCTAGCACAGATACGCAGTATTTT	CASTLSGASTDTQYF
.	TRBJ2-7	TRBV19	TRBD1	TGTGCCAGTAGTGCCGGACAGGGACCTCTGTGGGAGCAGTACTTC	CASSAGQGPLWEQYF
.	TRBJ2-7	TRBV11-2	.	TGTGCCAGCAGCTTAGATTTGCAAACGGGTGCCTACGAGCAGTACTTC	CASSLDLQTGAYEQYF
.	TRBJ1-1	TRBV7-9	.	TGTGCCAGCAGCCGTATTGAACAAGGGAGGGGAGCTTTCTTT	CASSRIEQGRGAFF
.	TRBJ2-7	TRBV7-9	TRBD1	TGTGCCAGCAGCTTAGCGAGGGGACAGGGGTCGGCCTACGAGCAGTACTTC	CASSLARGQGSAYEQYF
.	TRBJ2-3	TRBV12-3/TRBV12-4	.	TGTGCCAGCAGTTCCGGGGATACGCAGTATTTT	CASSSGDTQYF
.	TRBJ1-5	TRBV10-3	.	TGTGCCATCAGTGAAACACCGAATCAGCCCCAGCATTTT	CAISETPNQPQHF
.	TRBJ1-1	TRBV14	.	TGTGCCAGCAGCCGCTACAGGGTTGGCACTGAAGCTTTCTTT	CASSRYRVGTEAFF
.	TRBJ1-6	TRBV29-1	.	TGCAGCGTTGCTCGGGGTCCTAATTCACCCCTCCACTTT	CSVARGPNSPLHF
.	TRBJ1-5	TRBV19	.	TGTGCCAGTAGTTCAGCAGGGCCAAATCAGCCCCAGCATTTT	CASSSAGPNQPQHF
.	TRBJ2-7	TRBV13	TRBD1	TGTGCCAGCAGCTCATTGGACAGGGACGAGCAGTACTTC	CASSSLDRDEQYF
.	TRBJ1-3	TRBV24-1	.	TGTGCCACCAGTGATACCGGAGGCGCTGGAAACACCATATATTTT	CATSDTGGAGNTIYF
few	TRBJ2-2	TRBV4-2	TRBD2	TGTGCCAGCAGCCAGGGGGTAGCGGGGGCCCAAACCGGGGAGCTGTTTTTT	CASSQGVAGAQTGELFF
.	TRBJ2-1	TRBV7-2	TRBD1	TGTGCCAGCAGCTTAGAGACAGGGCCCTACAATGAGCAGTTCTTC	CASSLETGPYNEQFF
.	TRBJ1-2	TRBV28	TRBD1	TGTGCCAGCATACAGGGGGGCTATGGCTACACCTTC	CASIQGGYGYTF
.	TRBJ2-1	TRBV5-1	TRBD2	TGCGCCAGCAGCTTTAGACTAGCTCATAATGAGCAGTTCTTC	CASSFRLAHNEQFF
.	TRBJ2-3	TRBV7-3	TRBD1	TGTGCCAGCAGCTTAGCCGGGCAGGGGGCCCGGACAGATACGCAGTATTTT	CASSLAGQGARTDTQYF
.	TRBJ2-3	TRBV11-2	TRBD2	TGTGCCAGCAGCTTAGCCCAACGGACTAGCGGGACTAATACGCAGTATTTT	CASSLAQRTSGTNTQYF
.	TRBJ1-1	TRBV5-6	.	TGTGCCAGCAGCCAAACCGGGACAAGCTTCCTCGGCACTGAAGCTTTCTTT	CASSQTGTSFLGTEAFF
few	TRBJ1-6	TRBV11-2	.	TGTGCCAGCAGCTTAGGCAGGAACTTCAGGAATTCACCCCTCCACTTT	CASSLGRNFRNSPLHF